This T cell receptor beta chain was sequenced during a study of T cell responses to AZD1222 COVID-19 vaccine. Study-level findings and limits: Clonal diversity was possibly underestimated; the donors were predominantly white British and more often female.

Trimming pared 5 bases from V and 7 bases from J, leaving 14 bases between. The CDR3 is made up of 13 amino acids. Per germline, CDR1 LNHDA and CDR2 SQIVND (reference sequence). As regards this clone: What it recognizes is unknown.

The table came from immunoSEQ multiplex PCR; TCRdb's copy has only in-frame clones and leaves some out. Of around 180,000 clones in the sample, over 80% are singletons; the top ten hold approximately 2.7%. The rearrangement links TRBV19 to TRBJ2-5, with a possible D match to TRBD2 (5 bases). The source of this sequence is an adult in good health. The specimen comprised peripheral blood, sampled on day 0 of MenACWY control vaccination. CDR3 nucleotide sequence: TGTGCCAGTAGTGCGCGGGCGGCGGGGACCCAGTACTTC. Translated, it gives CASSARAAGTQYF.